This entry concerns a single T cell receptor beta chain. Sequenced by immunoSEQ multiplex PCR; TCRdb stores in-frame clones only, minus some. Counted here are fewer than 95,000 clones, 85% to 95% occurring once; the ten biggest clones make up 0.5% to 0.75%. This record belongs to a study of cytomegalovirus exposure and HLA in healthy donors. CDR1 is WSHSY, CDR2 SAAADI, per germline. This CDR3 contains 16 residues. Deletions cut 0 bases from V and 1 base from J, with 10 bases between. The source of this sequence is a young woman in good health and CMV-seronegative. This chain joins TRBV10-2 and TRBJ1-5; perhaps TRBD1 as D (6 bases). The sequenced sample consisted of PBMCs. For the CDR3, the DNA is TGCGCCAGCAGTGAGTCGGCCAGGGGAAGCAATCAGCCCCAGCATTTT. Translating it yields CASSESARGSNQPQHF.